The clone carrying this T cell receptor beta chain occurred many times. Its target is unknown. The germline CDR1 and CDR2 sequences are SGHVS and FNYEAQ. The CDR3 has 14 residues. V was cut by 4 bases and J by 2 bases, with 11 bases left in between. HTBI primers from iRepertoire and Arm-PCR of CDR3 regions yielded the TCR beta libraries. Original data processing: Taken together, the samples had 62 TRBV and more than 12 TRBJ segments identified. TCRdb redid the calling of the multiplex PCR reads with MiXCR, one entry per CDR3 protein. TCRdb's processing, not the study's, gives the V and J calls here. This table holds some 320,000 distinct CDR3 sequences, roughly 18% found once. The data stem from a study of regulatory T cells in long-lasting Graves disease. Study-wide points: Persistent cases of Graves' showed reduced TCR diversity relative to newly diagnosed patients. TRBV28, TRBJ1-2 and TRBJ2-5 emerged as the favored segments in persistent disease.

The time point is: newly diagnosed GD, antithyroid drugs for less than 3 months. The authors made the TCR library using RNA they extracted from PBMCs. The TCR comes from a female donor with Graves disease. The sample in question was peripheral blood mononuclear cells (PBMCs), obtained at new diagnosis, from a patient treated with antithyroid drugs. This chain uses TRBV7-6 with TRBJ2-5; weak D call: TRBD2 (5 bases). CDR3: CASSSLEAQETQYF. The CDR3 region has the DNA TGTGCCAGCAGCTCTCTGGAGGCACAAGAGACCCAGTACTTC. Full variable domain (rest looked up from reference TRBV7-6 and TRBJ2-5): GAGVSQSPRYKVTKRGQDVALRCDPISGHVSLYWYRQALGQGPEFLTYFNYEAQQDKSGLPNDRFSAERPEGSISTLTIQRTEQRDSAMYRCASSSLEAQETQYFGPGTRLLVL.